The subject of this entry is one T cell receptor (beta chain). Per the original methods: Amplified reference gene primers provided the basis for estimating nucleated cell counts. Profiling relied on immunoSEQ multiplex PCR, and the TCRdb table lists in-frame clones only, not all of them. Clonal size and the V and J genes are those of that table, whereas D and trimming came from the DNA. The sample lists about 670,000 clones, approximately 90% occurring once. The data were taken from a study of blood T cell repertoires in COVID-19. The overall study: Acute and convalescent COVID-19 specimens originated in the United States, Italy and Spain. PBMCs, B-cell-depleted T cells, or T cells provided the cDNA or gDNA that made up the material.

Germline-derived CDR1 and CDR2 are SEHNR and FQNEAQ (reference sequence). CDR3 length: 15 amino acids. Germline trimming cut 3 bases from V and 6 bases from J; bases unmatched to any gene: 8. The receptor was isolated from a young woman with acute or convalescent COVID-19. The chain recombines TRBV7-9 with TRBJ2-3, with 8 nucleotides matching TRBD1. The sample taken for sequencing was peripheral blood. The CDR3 sequence: CASSLGQAMGDTQYF. CDR3 DNA: TGTGCCAGCAGCTTGGGACAGGCCATGGGGGATACGCAGTATTTT.